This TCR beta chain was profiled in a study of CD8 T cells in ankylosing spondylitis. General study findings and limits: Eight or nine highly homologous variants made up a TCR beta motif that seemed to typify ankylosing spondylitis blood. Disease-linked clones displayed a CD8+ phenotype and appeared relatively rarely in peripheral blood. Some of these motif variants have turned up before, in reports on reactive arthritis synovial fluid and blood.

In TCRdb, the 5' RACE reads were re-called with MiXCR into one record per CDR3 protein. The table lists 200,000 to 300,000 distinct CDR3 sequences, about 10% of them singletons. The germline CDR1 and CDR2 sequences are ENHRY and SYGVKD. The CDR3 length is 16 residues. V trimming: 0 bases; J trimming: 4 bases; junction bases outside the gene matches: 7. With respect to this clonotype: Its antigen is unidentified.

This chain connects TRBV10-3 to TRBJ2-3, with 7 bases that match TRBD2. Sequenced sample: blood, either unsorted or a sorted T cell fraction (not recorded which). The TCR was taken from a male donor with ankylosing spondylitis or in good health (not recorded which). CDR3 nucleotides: TGTGCCATCAGTGAGTCTAAAGCGGGGTGGTCAGATACGCAGTATTTT. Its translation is CAISESKAGWSDTQYF.